Following are 30 T cell receptor beta chains from one sample sequenced in a study of beta chain features in type 1 diabetes. Every isolated RNA sample was fully reverse transcribed, so sequencing captured expressed TCRB transcripts. TCRdb keeps only in-frame clones here, not all; method: immunoSEQ multiplex PCR. The data show under 300,000 clones, 25% to 30% seen once. Sequencing used central memory CD4+ T cells from blood. The receptors originated from a man younger than 40 in good health.

The V call is TRBV20-1, the J call TRBJ1-2, with D perhaps matching TRBD1 (6 bases). CDR1 is DFQATT and CDR2 is SNEGSKA in the germline V gene (reference sequence). V was pared by 6 bases and J by 6 bases, with 11 bases between. The length of the CDR3 is 11 residues. CDR3 region: CSANRDNGYTF. CDR3 DNA: TGCAGTGCGAACAGGGACAATGGCTACACCTTC.

The rearrangement uses TRBV5-6 and TRBJ1-2; 7 nucleotides match TRBD1. Germline V lookup: CDR1 SGHDT, CDR2 YYEEEE. This CDR3 is 13 amino acids long. With V trimmed by 1 base and J by 6 bases, 3 bases remained unmatched. The DNA of the CDR3 is TGTGCCAGCAGCTTGAGACAGGGCAATGGCTACACCTTC. This gives the protein CASSLRQGNGYTF.

CDR3 region: CASSFRKGYEQYF. The DNA of the CDR3 is TGTGCCAGCAGTTTTAGGAAGGGTTACGAGCAGTACTTC. This chain joins TRBV27 and TRBJ2-7; D uncertain. In germline, CDR1 is MNHEY, CDR2 SMNVEV (reference sequence). This CDR3 region has 13 residues. The V end was cut by 3 bases, the J end by 4 bases, with 10 bases between.

A few counts support this clone. The V gene is TRBV6-5, the J gene TRBJ1-5; D ambiguous. Germline V gene data show CDR1 as MNHEY and CDR2 as SVGAGI. Trimming cost V 5 bases and J 4 bases, with 6 bases left between them. The CDR3 has 12 residues. Written as DNA, the CDR3 is TGTGCCAGCAGTCAGAGGAATCAGCCCCAGCATTTT. Translated: CASSQRNQPQHF.

This clone was observed a handful of times. The chain combines TRBV7-2 with TRBJ2-4, with D uncertain. The CDR3 length is 13 residues. The V end was cut by 7 bases, the J end by 0 bases, with 7 bases between. Germline CDR1 reads SGHTA; CDR2 reads FQGNSA. The CDR3 DNA follows: TGTGCCAGCACCGCAACAGCCAAAAACATTCAGTACTTC. Its translation: CASTATAKNIQYF.

The chain combines TRBV5-1 with TRBJ2-5, with 8 bases fitting TRBD1. The CDR3 extends over 15 amino acids. Trimming took 4 bases from V and 2 from J; bases not matched to a gene: 7. CDR1 and CDR2 (germline): SGHRS, YFSETQ. CDR3: CASSPGQGPQETQYF. In DNA, the CDR3 is TGCGCCAGCAGCCCCGGACAGGGCCCTCAAGAGACCCAGTACTTC.

This clone was picked up many times. The chain employs TRBV28 and TRBJ2-5, with a possible D match to TRBD2 (6 bases). V lost 6 bases and J 1 base, leaving 12 bases between the germline ends. Per the germline V gene, CDR1 is MDHEN and CDR2 is SYDVKM. CDR3 length: 14 amino acids. The CDR3 coding sequence is TGTGCCAGCAGCACCCGCGGGACCCAAGAGACCCAGTACTTC. It encodes CASSTRGTQETQYF. Drawing the rest from reference TRBV28 and TRBJ2-5, the complete variable domain is DVKVTQSSRYLVKRTGEKVFLECVQDMDHENMFWYRQDPGLGLRLIYFSYDVKMKEKGDIPEGYSVSREKKERFSLILESASTNQTSMYLCASSTRGTQETQYFGPGTRLLVL.

Ten or more counts support this clone. This sequence joins TRBV9 and TRBJ2-1, with D perhaps TRBD1 (5 bases). The CDR3 spans 15 residues. CDR1 is SGDLS and CDR2 is YYNGEE in the germline V gene. The V and J ends lost 0 bases and 3 bases respectively, with 10 bases between them. The CDR3 region has the DNA TGTGCCAGCAGCGTAGATCAGGGAAACTACAATGAGCAGTTCTTC. Protein: CASSVDQGNYNEQFF.

This clone was counted only a few times. CDR3: CSFMKLRDVTYEQYF. The DNA of the CDR3 is TGCAGCTTTATGAAGTTAAGGGATGTGACCTACGAGCAGTACTTC. V usage is TRBV29-1 and J usage is TRBJ2-7; D is unclear. Trimming removed 8 bases at V and 2 bases at J, with 22 bases between. The CDR3 extends over 15 amino acids. CDR1 is SQVTM and CDR2 is ANQGSEA in the germline V gene.

In this sample, this clone turned up many times. One base away lies a much larger clone, so this may be a sequencing read error. The chain combines TRBV29-1 with TRBJ2-5; 9 nucleotides line up with TRBD2. From germline, CDR1 is SQVTM and CDR2 ANQGSEA. Trimming cost V 7 bases and J 2 bases; bases outside gene matches: 14. This CDR3 comprises 16 residues. The CDR3 bases are TGCAGCGGTGGGTGGAGTAGCGGGAGCTTTCAAGAGACCCAGTACTTC. Its protein product is CSGGWSSGSFQETQYF. Based on the CDR3 plus reference TRBV29-1 and TRBJ2-5, the full variable domain is SAVISQKPSRDICQRGTSLTIQCQVDSQVTMMFWYRQQPGQSLTLIATANQGSEATYESGFVIDKFPISRPNLTFSTLTVSNMSPEDSSIYLCSGGWSSGSFQETQYFGPGTRLLVL.

This clone was detected ten times or more. This rearrangement joins TRBV18 to TRBJ2-3; the match to TRBD1 covers 8 bases. Germline V gene data show CDR1 as KGHSH and CDR2 as LQKENI. The CDR3 runs to 15 residues. Unmatched junction bases numbered 4, after V lost 3 bases and J lost 2 bases. CDR3 region: CASSPDRANTDTQYF. CDR3 bases: TGTGCCAGCTCACCGGACAGGGCTAACACAGATACGCAGTATTTT.

The chain employs TRBV5-1 and TRBJ1-1, with D perhaps TRBD1 (6 bases). CDR1 and CDR2 (germline): SGHRS, YFSETQ. The CDR3 runs to 13 residues. Trimming took off 4 bases at V and 7 bases at J, with 14 bases between the two ends. In DNA form, the CDR3 reads TGCGCCAGCAGCCTGGAAGGGGGAAATGAAGCTTTCTTT. It is translated as CASSLEGGNEAFF.

This clone was recorded a few times. The chain is built from TRBV25-1 and TRBJ1-2; D not certain. Trimming pared 3 bases from V and 2 bases from J, leaving 1 base between. This CDR3 comprises 11 residues. CDR1 and CDR2 (germline): MGHDK, SYGVNS. The CDR3 protein is CASSENYGYTF. CDR3 DNA sequence: TGTGCCAGCAGTGAGAACTATGGCTACACCTTC.

As for this clone: This is likely an artifact of a read error, given a far larger clone one base away. This chain uses TRBV7-8 with TRBJ2-3; no firm D call. The CDR3 consists of 11 residues. V was pared by 2 bases and J by 6 bases, with 3 bases between. The germline V gene has CDR1 SGHVS and CDR2 FQNEAQ. This chain's CDR3 is CASSLQDTQYF. In nucleotides, the CDR3 is TGTGCCAGCAGCTTACAGGATACGCAGTATTTT.

For the CDR3, the DNA is TGTGCCAGCAGCCCGAAGCGGCCCTACCAAGAGACCCAGTACTTC. This sequence encodes CASSPKRPYQETQYF. The chain links TRBV7-8 to TRBJ2-5; D might be TRBD2 (5 bases). CDR3 size: 15 residues. V shed 5 bases and J shed 0 bases, with 13 bases lying between them. Looked up from germline, CDR1 is SGHVS and CDR2 is FQNEAQ.

This clone was seen only a few times. The CDR3 region is CASSTTGRGGYTF. The CDR3 DNA sequence: TGTGCCAGCAGCACTACAGGGAGAGGAGGCTACACCTTC. The chain has TRBV7-2 and TRBJ1-2; D possibly corresponds to TRBD1 (6 bases). There are 13 residues in the CDR3. The V gene lost 5 bases and the J gene lost 8 bases, with 15 bases spanning the gap. From germline, CDR1 is SGHTA and CDR2 FQGNSA. Based on the CDR3 plus reference TRBV7-2 and TRBJ1-2, the full variable domain is GAGVSQSPSNKVTEKGKDVELRCDPISGHTALYWYRQSLGQGLEFLIYFQGNSAPDKSGLPSDRFSAERTGGSVSTLTIQRTQQEDSAVYLCASSTTGRGGYTFGSGTRLTVV.

This clone has more than one count but fewer than ten. The chain employs TRBV6-1 and TRBJ2-7; D is unclear. This CDR3 comprises 14 residues. Between the trimmed V and J ends, which lost 7 bases and 3 bases, there was a span of 16 bases. Germline CDR1 is MNHNS and CDR2 is SASEGT. The CDR3 spells CASTLQPPNYEQYF. For the CDR3, the DNA is TGTGCCAGCACCCTTCAGCCCCCCAACTACGAGCAGTACTTC.

V and J are TRBV6-5 and TRBJ2-5, with 14 nucleotides matching TRBD2. V lost 6 bases and J lost 5; bases outside the gene matches: 5. The CDR3 length is 15 residues. Germline values: CDR1 MNHEY, CDR2 SVGAGI. CDR3 residues: CASSRRTSGRETQYF. As DNA, the CDR3 is TGTGCCAGCAGCCGCCGGACTAGCGGGAGGGAGACCCAGTACTTC.

This clone was found a few times. This chain links TRBV29-1 with TRBJ1-1; D is unclear. Germline V lookup: CDR1 SQVTM, CDR2 ANQGSEA. V was trimmed by 4 bases and J by 6 bases, leaving 9 bases between them. This CDR3 has 11 residues. For the CDR3, the DNA is TGCAGCGTTGGGAGCAGATCTGAAGCTTTCTTT. Protein sequence: CSVGSRSEAFF.

CDR3 nucleotides: TGTGCCATCAGTGGGAGATTGACTTACGAGCAGTACTTC. Amino acids: CAISGRLTYEQYF. V and J are TRBV10-3 and TRBJ2-7; D uncertain. The CDR3 is 13 amino acids. V was cut by 4 bases and J by 4 bases, with 11 bases left in between. Germline V gives CDR1 ENHRY, CDR2 SYGVKD.

This chain links TRBV2 with TRBJ2-5, with a weak D call TRBD1 (6 bases). Germline CDR1 is SNHLY and CDR2 is FYNNEI. V was trimmed by 3 bases and J by 3 bases, leaving 11 bases between them. The CDR3 length is 14 residues. For the CDR3, the DNA is TGTGCCAGCAGTGACCAGGGGTGGGAAGAGACCCAGTACTTC. It codes for CASSDQGWEETQYF.

This clone was observed at least ten times. V usage is TRBV28 and J usage is TRBJ2-1; D is possibly TRBD2 (6 bases). This CDR3 contains 15 residues. The germline V and J ends were trimmed by 3 bases and 6 bases, with 15 bases remaining between them. Germline V gene lookup returns CDR1 MDHEN and CDR2 SYDVKM. The CDR3 reads CASSFIGGIPNEQFF. In DNA, the CDR3 is TGTGCCAGCAGTTTTATTGGCGGGATCCCCAATGAGCAGTTCTTC.

In its sample, this clone was seen once. The chain couples TRBV19 to TRBJ2-3, with TRBD2 identical over 13 bases. J gave up 7 bases and V 3 bases, and 4 bases lay outside the gene matches. CDR3 length: 15 residues. Germline values: CDR1 LNHDA, CDR2 SQIVND (reference sequence). CDR3 sequence reads: CASSIGTSGTNTQYF. DNA for the CDR3: TGTGCCAGTAGTATCGGGACTAGCGGGACTAATACGCAGTATTTT.

This CDR3 is CSGADRRNEQFF. The CDR3 DNA sequence: TGCAGCGGCGCGGACAGGCGCAATGAGCAGTTCTTC. This chain uses TRBV29-1 with TRBJ2-1; 7 nucleotides match TRBD1. V was pared by 7 bases and J by 6 bases, with 6 bases of the junction left unmatched. This CDR3 comprises 12 residues. CDR1 and CDR2 (germline): SQVTM, ANQGSEA.

The chain combines TRBV29-1 with TRBJ2-5; tentatively, D is TRBD1 or TRBD2 (5 bases each). In germline, CDR1 is SQVTM, CDR2 ANQGSEA. The CDR3 has 12 amino acids. Deletions cut 4 bases from V and 5 bases from J, with 11 bases between. For the CDR3, the DNA is TGCAGCGTTGGGGGCAGGGAGGAGACCCAGTACTTC. It specifies CSVGGREETQYF.

The chain carries TRBV27 and TRBJ2-1, with D unresolved. Trimming left V 5 bases short and J 0 bases short, with 14 bases between. CDR1 and CDR2 from the germline V gene are MNHEY and SMNVEV (reference sequence). The CDR3 extends over 16 amino acids. The CDR3 sequence is CASSAEAPSSYNEQFF. CDR3 sequence (DNA): TGTGCCAGCAGTGCCGAGGCCCCGAGCTCCTACAATGAGCAGTTCTTC.

This clone was found a few times. V is TRBV11-2 and J is TRBJ2-3; TRBD2 agrees at 7 bases. CDR3 length: 16 amino acids. After removal of 5 bases from V and 1 base from J, the junction contained 9 bases not matched to a gene. In germline, CDR1 is SGHAT, CDR2 FQNNGV. In DNA, the CDR3 is TGTGCCAGCAGCCTTCAAACTAGCGTGGGCACAGATACGCAGTATTTT. The encoded protein is CASSLQTSVGTDTQYF.

This chain connects TRBV4-1 to TRBJ2-4, with 7 bases matching TRBD2. The length of the CDR3 is 16 residues. Germline CDR1 reads MGHRA; CDR2 reads YSYEKL. Trimming took 0 bases from V and 0 from J; bases not matched to a gene: 2. CDR3 loop: CASSQDSGGAKNIQYF. The CDR3 bases are TGCGCCAGCAGCCAAGATTCGGGAGGAGCCAAAAACATTCAGTACTTC.

To note about this clone: Other nucleotide sequences in the sample specify the same CDR3. The V call is TRBV7-2, the J call TRBJ2-6; TRBD1 agrees at 7 bases. Germline lookup yields CDR1 SGHTA and CDR2 FQGNSA. Losses at the gene ends were 2 bases for V and 2 bases for J; bases not matched to a gene: 0. There are 15 residues in the CDR3. CDR3 sequence reads: CASSLQGAGANVLTF. CDR3 nucleotides: TGTGCCAGCAGCTTACAGGGGGCTGGGGCCAACGTCCTGACTTTC.

The chain couples TRBV18 to TRBJ2-1, with D possibly being TRBD1 or TRBD2 (6 bases each). CDR1 and CDR2 (germline): KGHSH, LQKENI. The CDR3 spans 17 residues. V lost 1 base and J 0 bases, leaving 13 bases between the germline ends. The CDR3: CASSPHGGGSSYNEQFF. The CDR3, as DNA: TGTGCCAGCTCACCACACGGGGGCGGAAGCTCCTACAATGAGCAGTTCTTC.